This T cell receptor (beta chain) was obtained from a study of T cells in localized non-small cell lung cancer. TCRdb's table, derived via immunoSEQ multiplex PCR, lists solely in-frame clones and lacks some. The sample has approximately 50,000 clones, around 83% seen once. Comment on this clone: Antigen specificity is unknown.

Findings of the study overall: A raised T cell density in blood coincided with lengthier overall survival. Uninvolved adjacent lung, not tumor, had the highest T cell clonality. A median of around 60 clones ranked among the top 100 in tumor appeared in adjacent lung.

Germline V gene lookup returns CDR1 MNHEY and CDR2 SMNVEV (reference sequence). This CDR3 has 14 residues. Trimming removed 6 bases from V and 10 bases from J; junction bases left unmatched: 7. This sequence originates from a man aged 40-75 years with stage II lung adenocarcinoma. Source: PBMCs, taken before any cancer treatment. The rearrangement links TRBV27 to TRBJ1-6; TRBD1 aligns across 9 bases. The CDR3 nucleotides are TGTGCCAGCAGAACCGGGACAGGGAACTCACCCCTCCACTTT. Translated: CASRTGTGNSPLHF.